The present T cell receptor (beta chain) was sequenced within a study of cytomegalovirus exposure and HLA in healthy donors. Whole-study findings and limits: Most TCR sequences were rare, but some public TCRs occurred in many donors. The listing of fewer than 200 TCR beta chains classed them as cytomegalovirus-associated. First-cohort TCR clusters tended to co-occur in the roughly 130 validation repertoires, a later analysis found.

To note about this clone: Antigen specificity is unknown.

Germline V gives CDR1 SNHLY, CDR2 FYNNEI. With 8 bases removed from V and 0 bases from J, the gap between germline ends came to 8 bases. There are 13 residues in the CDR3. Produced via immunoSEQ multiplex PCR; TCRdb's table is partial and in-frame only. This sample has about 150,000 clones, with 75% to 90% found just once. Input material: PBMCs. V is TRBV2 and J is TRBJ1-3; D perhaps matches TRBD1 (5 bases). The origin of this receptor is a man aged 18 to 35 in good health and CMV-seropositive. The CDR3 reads CASGGGSGNTIYF. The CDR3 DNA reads TGTGCCAGCGGGGGAGGCTCTGGAAACACCATATATTTT.